A selection of T cell receptor beta chains follows, all from one sample in a study of blood T cell repertoires in COVID-19. Sequenced by immunoSEQ multiplex PCR; TCRdb stores in-frame clones only, minus some. The sample holds some 220,000 clones; roughly four fifths are singletons and the top ten take roughly 5.1%. Specimen: peripheral blood. The receptor set was obtained from a woman in her 70s with COVID-19, enrolled during active disease. The CDR3 runs from the conserved cysteine through the conserved F or W. Fields, in order: D gene, CDR3 length, clone size, V gene, J gene, CDR3 protein, CDR3 DNA. D genes are given only for firm matches. Clone size is given for some rows only: seen once, a few or many times, or a class if the clone is expanded.

TRBD1,15,-,TRBV20-1,TRBJ1-2,CSAGEVGQGNYGYTF,TGCAGTGCTGGTGAGGTGGGACAGGGAAACTATGGCTACACCTTC
-,15,-,TRBV30,TRBJ2-2,CAWSVPRVNTGELFF,TGTGCCTGGAGTGTACCGAGGGTGAACACCGGGGAGCTGTTTTTT
-,12,few,TRBV10-2,TRBJ1-5,CASSVGGQPQHF,TGCGCCAGCAGTGTCGGCGGTCAGCCCCAGCATTTT
-,15,many,TRBV10-1,TRBJ1-4,CASSPGDGANEKLFF,TGCGCCAGCAGCCCAGGGGATGGAGCTAATGAAAAACTGTTTTTT
-,14,-,TRBV7-2,TRBJ1-1,CASSTRMMNTEAFF,TGTGCCAGCAGCACTAGGATGATGAACACTGAAGCTTTCTTT
-,13,-,TRBV19,TRBJ2-2,CASSLRDTGELFF,TGTGCCAGTAGTCTCCGGGACACCGGGGAGCTGTTTTTT
TRBD1,14,-,TRBV15,TRBJ1-1,CATSRGQVNTEAFF,TGTGCCACCAGCCGAGGACAGGTGAACACTGAAGCTTTCTTT
TRBD1,16,-,TRBV7-6,TRBJ2-7,CASSLETGTGPYEQYF,TGTGCCAGCAGCTTAGAAACCGGGACAGGTCCCTACGAGCAGTACTTC
TRBD1,15,-,TRBV27,TRBJ1-3,CASSREPGQGNTIYF,TGTGCCAGCAGTCGGGAACCGGGACAGGGAAACACCATATATTTT
-,14,-,TRBV19,TRBJ2-7,CASSMVGGSYEQYF,TGTGCCAGTAGTATGGTCGGGGGTTCCTACGAGCAGTACTTC
-,13,-,TRBV29-1,TRBJ1-1,CSAGEKRGTEAFF,TGCAGCGCAGGGGAGAAACGGGGGACTGAAGCTTTCTTT
-,14,-,TRBV2,TRBJ1-1,CASSENRAGTEAFF,TGTGCCAGCAGTGAAAACAGGGCAGGCACTGAAGCTTTCTTT
-,15,-,TRBV10-2,TRBJ1-5,CASSDYRDIDQPQHF,TGCGCCAGCAGTGATTATCGGGACATCGATCAGCCCCAGCATTTT
-,17,-,TRBV6-2/TRBV6-3,TRBJ2-7,CASSYRFEVLGSYEQYF,TGTGCCAGCAGTTACCGGTTTGAGGTCTTAGGAAGCTACGAGCAGTACTTC
-,16,-,TRBV5-4,TRBJ2-1,CASSSSAGLVANEQFF,TGTGCCAGCAGCTCGTCAGCGGGTTTAGTTGCGAATGAGCAGTTCTTC
TRBD2,15,-,TRBV30,TRBJ2-3,CAWGMGLAGTDTQYF,TGTGCCTGGGGAATGGGACTAGCGGGAACAGATACGCAGTATTTT
TRBD1,16,-,TRBV5-1,TRBJ2-7,CASSRLPTGVPYEQYF,TGCGCCAGCAGCCGACTACCAACAGGGGTGCCCTACGAGCAGTACTTC
TRBD2,14,-,TRBV5-1,TRBJ2-6,CASSPGGSEQVLTF,TGCGCCAGCAGCCCGGGGGGGTCCGAACAGGTCCTGACTTTC
TRBD1,15,-,TRBV7-2,TRBJ1-5,CASSFGQGVNQPQHF,TGTGCCAGCAGCTTCGGACAGGGCGTCAATCAGCCCCAGCATTTT
-,15,few,TRBV5-1,TRBJ2-2,CASSLEDRNTGELFF,TGCGCCAGCAGCTTGGAGGACAGAAACACCGGGGAGCTGTTTTTT
TRBD1,15,-,TRBV10-1,TRBJ1-1,CASSERTGPNTEAFF,TGCGCCAGCAGTGAAAGGACAGGGCCGAACACTGAAGCTTTCTTT
TRBD1,15,-,TRBV10-1,TRBJ2-7,CASSESGTGSDEQYF,TGCGCCAGCAGTGAGTCCGGGACAGGGTCGGACGAGCAGTACTTC
-,14,-,TRBV30,TRBJ2-7,CAWSVNSYSYEQYF,TGTGCCTGGAGTGTAAATAGCTACTCCTACGAGCAGTACTTC
TRBD1,16,-,TRBV30,TRBJ1-3,CAWRGQGPFSGNTIYF,TGTGCCTGGAGGGGACAGGGTCCCTTCTCTGGAAACACCATATATTTT
-,13,once,TRBV7-6,TRBJ2-7,CASSFASSYEQYF,TGTGCCAGCAGCTTCGCTAGCTCCTACGAGCAGTACTTC
TRBD1,11,once,TRBV28,TRBJ1-1,CASSVDRGAFF,TGTGCCAGCAGTGTTGACAGGGGAGCTTTCTTT
-,16,few,TRBV3-1/TRBV3-2,TRBJ1-3,CAALGADLFTGNTIYF,TGTGCCGCTTTGGGGGCCGACCTCTTCACTGGAAACACCATATATTTT
TRBD1,13,-,TRBV6-6,TRBJ2-7,CASRRDSVYEQYF,TGTGCCAGCAGACGGGACAGCGTCTACGAGCAGTACTTC
TRBD2,15,-,TRBV9,TRBJ2-7,CASSDGGTRTYEQYF,TGTGCCAGCAGCGACGGCGGGACTAGAACCTACGAGCAGTACTTC
-,14,-,TRBV24-1,TRBJ1-4,CASLTGIPRKKLFF,TGTGCCTCACTGACCGGGATCCCACGAAAGAAACTGTTTTTT
TRBD2,18,-,TRBV5-1,TRBJ2-1,CASSSHLAGGPWLDEQFF,TGCGCCAGCAGCTCGCACCTAGCGGGAGGGCCCTGGTTGGATGAGCAGTTCTTC
TRBD1,15,-,TRBV28,TRBJ2-7,CASSLGGTGAYEQYF,TGTGCCAGCAGTTTGGGGGGGACAGGGGCCTACGAGCAGTACTTC
TRBD2,19,-,TRBV5-6,TRBJ2-7,CASSFRASGSASRGYEQYF,TGTGCCAGCAGCTTTCGGGCTAGCGGGAGCGCCAGCAGGGGATACGAGCAGTACTTC
-,10,once,TRBV20-1,TRBJ1-5,CSAADGPQHF,TGCAGTGCGGCCGATGGGCCCCAGCATTTT
-,13,-,TRBV18,TRBJ2-5,CASSPGQQETQYF,TGTGCCAGCTCACCAGGGCAGCAAGAGACCCAGTACTTC
TRBD1,16,-,TRBV28,TRBJ1-5,CASSFSGQGPGQPQHF,TGTGCCAGCAGTTTCTCGGGACAGGGGCCGGGTCAGCCCCAGCATTTT
-,13,few,TRBV9,TRBJ1-2,CASSPRGALGYTF,TGTGCCAGCAGCCCCCGGGGGGCGCTTGGCTACACCTTC
TRBD1,15,-,TRBV28,TRBJ1-1,CASSLGQGGRLEAFF,TGTGCCAGCAGTTTAGGGCAGGGGGGTCGGCTTGAAGCTTTCTTT
TRBD1,14,-,TRBV27,TRBJ1-2,CASTRWGQGSGYTF,TGTGCCAGCACCCGTTGGGGACAGGGTAGCGGCTACACCTTC
-,15,-,TRBV6-2/TRBV6-3,TRBJ1-3,CASSRTARSGNTIYF,TGTGCCAGCAGTCGGACAGCCCGCTCTGGAAACACCATATATTTT
-,13,-,TRBV24-1,TRBJ2-1,CATSVGSIDEQFF,TGTGCCACCAGTGTCGGGAGTATAGATGAGCAGTTCTTC
-,16,-,TRBV2,TRBJ2-1,CASSDRTSPLGNEQFF,TGTGCCAGCAGTGATCGAACTAGCCCCCTTGGTAATGAGCAGTTCTTC
-,14,few,TRBV5-1,TRBJ2-1,CASSAFRGIGEQFF,TGCGCCAGCAGCGCCTTTCGCGGGATCGGTGAGCAGTTCTTC
-,16,-,TRBV11-2,TRBJ2-3,CASSSIGQQSTDTQYF,TGTGCCAGCAGCTCCATCGGACAGCAGTCCACAGATACGCAGTATTTT
-,13,-,TRBV19,TRBJ2-3,CASSPRNRDTQYF,TGTGCCAGTAGTCCACGGAACAGGGATACGCAGTATTTT
TRBD1,13,once,TRBV28,TRBJ1-2,CASDEGAKYGYTF,TGTGCCAGCGATGAGGGGGCTAAATATGGCTACACCTTC